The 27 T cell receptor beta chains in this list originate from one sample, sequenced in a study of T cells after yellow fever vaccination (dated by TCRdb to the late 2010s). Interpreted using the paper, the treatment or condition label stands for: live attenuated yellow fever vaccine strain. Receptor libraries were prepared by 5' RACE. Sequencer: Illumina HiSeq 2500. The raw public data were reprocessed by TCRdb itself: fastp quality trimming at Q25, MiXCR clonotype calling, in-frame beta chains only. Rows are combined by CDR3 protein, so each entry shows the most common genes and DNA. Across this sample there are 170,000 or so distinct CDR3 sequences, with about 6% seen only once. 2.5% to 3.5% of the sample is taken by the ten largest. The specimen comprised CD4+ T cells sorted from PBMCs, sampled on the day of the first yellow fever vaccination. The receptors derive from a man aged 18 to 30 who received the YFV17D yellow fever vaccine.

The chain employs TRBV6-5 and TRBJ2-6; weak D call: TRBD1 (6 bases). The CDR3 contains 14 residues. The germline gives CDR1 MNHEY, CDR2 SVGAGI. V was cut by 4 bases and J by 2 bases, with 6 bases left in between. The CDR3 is CASSSGAGANVLTF. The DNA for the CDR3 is TGTGCCAGCAGTTCAGGGGCTGGGGCCAACGTCCTGACTTTC.

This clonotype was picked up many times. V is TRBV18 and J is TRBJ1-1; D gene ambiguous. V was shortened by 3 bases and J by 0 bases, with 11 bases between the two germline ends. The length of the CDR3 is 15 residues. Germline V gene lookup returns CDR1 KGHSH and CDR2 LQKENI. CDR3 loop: CASSPSTAMNTEAFF. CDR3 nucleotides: TGTGCCAGCTCACCCAGTACAGCCATGAACACTGAAGCTTTCTTT. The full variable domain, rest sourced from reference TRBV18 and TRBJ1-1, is NAGVMQNPRHLVRRRGQEARLRCSPMKGHSHVYWYRQLPEEGLKFMVYLQKENIIDESGMPKERFSAEFPKEGPSILRIQQVVRGDSAAYFCASSPSTAMNTEAFFGQGTRLTVV.

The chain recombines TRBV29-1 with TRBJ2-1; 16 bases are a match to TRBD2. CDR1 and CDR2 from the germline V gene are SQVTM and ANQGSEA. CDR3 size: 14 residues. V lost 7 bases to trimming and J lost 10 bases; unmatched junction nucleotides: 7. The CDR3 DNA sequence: TGCAGCGGGGGACTAGCGGGGGGGGACGCCGAGCAGTTCTTC. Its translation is CSGGLAGGDAEQFF.

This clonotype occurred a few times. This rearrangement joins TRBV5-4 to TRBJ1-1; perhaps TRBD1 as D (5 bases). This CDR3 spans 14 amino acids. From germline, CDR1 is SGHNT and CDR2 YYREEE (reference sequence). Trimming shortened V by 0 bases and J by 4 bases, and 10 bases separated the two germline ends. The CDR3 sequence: CASSLARGSTEAFF. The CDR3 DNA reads TGTGCCAGCAGCTTGGCCCGGGGGAGCACTGAAGCTTTCTTT.

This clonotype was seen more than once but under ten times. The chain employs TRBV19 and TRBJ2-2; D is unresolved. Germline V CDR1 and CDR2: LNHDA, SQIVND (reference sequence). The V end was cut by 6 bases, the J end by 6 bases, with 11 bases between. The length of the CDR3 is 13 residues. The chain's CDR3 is CASSETIAGELFF. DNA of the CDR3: TGTGCCAGTAGCGAAACTATAGCCGGGGAGCTGTTTTTT.

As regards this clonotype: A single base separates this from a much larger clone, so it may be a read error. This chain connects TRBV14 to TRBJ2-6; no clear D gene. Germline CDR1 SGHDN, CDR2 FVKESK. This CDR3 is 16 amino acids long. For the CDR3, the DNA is TGTGGCAGCAGCCAATGGGTTAGCTCTGGGGCCAACGTCCTGACTTTC. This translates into CGSSQWVSSGANVLTF.

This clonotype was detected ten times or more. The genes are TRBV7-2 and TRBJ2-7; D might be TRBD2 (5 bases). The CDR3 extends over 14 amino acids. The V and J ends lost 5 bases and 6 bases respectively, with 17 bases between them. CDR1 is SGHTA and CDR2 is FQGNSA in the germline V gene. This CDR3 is CASSTFRDLGEQYF. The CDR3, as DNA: TGTGCCAGCAGCACCTTTCGGGATTTAGGCGAGCAGTACTTC.

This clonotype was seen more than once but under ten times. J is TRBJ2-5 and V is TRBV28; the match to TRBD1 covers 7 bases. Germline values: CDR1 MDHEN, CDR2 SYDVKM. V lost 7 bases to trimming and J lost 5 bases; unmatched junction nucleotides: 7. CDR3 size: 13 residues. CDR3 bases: TGTGCCAGCATCAGGACAGGCGGGGAGACCCAGTACTTC. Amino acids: CASIRTGGETQYF.

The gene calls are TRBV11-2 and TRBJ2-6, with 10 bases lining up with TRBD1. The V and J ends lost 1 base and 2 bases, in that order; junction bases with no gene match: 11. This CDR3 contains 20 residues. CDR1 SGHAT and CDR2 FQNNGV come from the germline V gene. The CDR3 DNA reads TGTGCCAGCAGCTTAGTAACCGGGACAGGGGTCCTTCCTGGGGCCAACGTCCTGACTTTC. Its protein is CASSLVTGTGVLPGANVLTF.

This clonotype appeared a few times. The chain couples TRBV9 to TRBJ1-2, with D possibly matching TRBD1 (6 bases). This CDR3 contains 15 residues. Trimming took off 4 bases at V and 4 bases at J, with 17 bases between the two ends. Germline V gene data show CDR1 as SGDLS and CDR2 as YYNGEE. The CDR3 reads CASSQPSTGIYGYTF. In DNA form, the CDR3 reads TGTGCCAGCAGCCAACCCTCCACAGGGATCTATGGCTACACCTTC. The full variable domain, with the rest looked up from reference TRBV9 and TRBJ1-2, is DSGVTQTPKHLITATGQRVTLRCSPRSGDLSVYWYQQSLDQGLQFLIQYYNGEERAKGNILERFSAQQFPDLHSELNLSSLELGDSALYFCASSQPSTGIYGYTFGSGTRLTVV.

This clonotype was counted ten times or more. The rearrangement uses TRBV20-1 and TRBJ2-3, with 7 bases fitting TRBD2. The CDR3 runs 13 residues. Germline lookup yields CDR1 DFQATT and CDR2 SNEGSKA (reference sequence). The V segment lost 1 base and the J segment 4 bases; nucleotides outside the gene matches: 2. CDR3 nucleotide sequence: TGCAGTGCTAGAGTGGGGGGGGCAGATACGCAGTATTTT. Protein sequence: CSARVGGADTQYF.

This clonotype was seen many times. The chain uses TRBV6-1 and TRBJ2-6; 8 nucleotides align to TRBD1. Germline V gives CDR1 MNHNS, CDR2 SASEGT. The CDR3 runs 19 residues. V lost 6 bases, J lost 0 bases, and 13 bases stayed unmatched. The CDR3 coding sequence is TGTGCCAGCAGGCAATACCGGGACAGGTCCAACTCTGGGGCCAACGTCCTGACTTTC. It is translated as CASRQYRDRSNSGANVLTF.

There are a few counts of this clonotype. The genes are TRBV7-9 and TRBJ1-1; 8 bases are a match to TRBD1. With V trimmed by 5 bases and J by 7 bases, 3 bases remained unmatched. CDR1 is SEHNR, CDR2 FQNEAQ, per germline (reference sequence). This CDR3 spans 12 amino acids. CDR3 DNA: TGTGCCAGCAGCCTTGGACAGGGTGAAGCTTTCTTT. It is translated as CASSLGQGEAFF.

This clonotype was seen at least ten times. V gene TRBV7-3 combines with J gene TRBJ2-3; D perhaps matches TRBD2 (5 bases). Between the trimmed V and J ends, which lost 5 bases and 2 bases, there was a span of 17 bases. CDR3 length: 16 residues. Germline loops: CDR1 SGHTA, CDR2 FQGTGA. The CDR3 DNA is TGTGCCAGCAGCCCCAGAGGGAGCGGCTCCACAGATACGCAGTATTTT. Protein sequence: CASSPRGSGSTDTQYF. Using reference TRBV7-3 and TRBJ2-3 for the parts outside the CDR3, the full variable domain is GAGVSQTPSNKVTEKGKYVELRCDPISGHTALYWYRQSLGQGPEFLIYFQGTGAADDSGLPNDRFFAVRPEGSVSTLKIQRTERGDSAVYLCASSPRGSGSTDTQYFGPGTRLTVL.

The CDR3: CASSIQDGARENGYTF. Here the CDR3 DNA reads TGCGCCAGCAGCATCCAGGACGGTGCAAGGGAGAATGGCTACACCTTC. The chain carries TRBV5-1 and TRBJ1-2, with D unresolved. Trimming removed 4 bases at V and 6 bases at J, with 22 bases between. Germline-derived CDR1 and CDR2 are SGHRS and YFSETQ. CDR3 length equals 16 residues.

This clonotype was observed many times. The CDR3 spells CASSSTGRETEAFF. For the CDR3, the DNA is TGTGCCAGCAGCTCGACAGGGAGGGAGACTGAAGCTTTCTTT. The chain recombines TRBV7-9 with TRBJ1-1, with 7 bases that match TRBD1. After removal of 4 bases from V and 5 bases from J, the junction contained 7 bases not matched to a gene. CDR1 is SEHNR and CDR2 is FQNEAQ in the germline V gene (reference sequence). The CDR3 is 14 residues long.

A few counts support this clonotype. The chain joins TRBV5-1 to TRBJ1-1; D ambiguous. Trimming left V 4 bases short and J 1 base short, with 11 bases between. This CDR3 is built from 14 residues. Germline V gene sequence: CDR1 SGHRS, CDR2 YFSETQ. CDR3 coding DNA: TGCGCCAGCAGCGGCAGGACGGGGAACACTGAAGCTTTCTTT. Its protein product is CASSGRTGNTEAFF.

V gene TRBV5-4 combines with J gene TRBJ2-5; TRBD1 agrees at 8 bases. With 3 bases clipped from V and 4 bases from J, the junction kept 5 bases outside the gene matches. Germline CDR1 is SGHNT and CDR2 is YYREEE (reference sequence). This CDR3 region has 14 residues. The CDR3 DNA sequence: TGTGCCAGCAGCTGGACCCAGGGGGCAGAGACCCAGTACTTC. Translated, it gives CASSWTQGAETQYF.

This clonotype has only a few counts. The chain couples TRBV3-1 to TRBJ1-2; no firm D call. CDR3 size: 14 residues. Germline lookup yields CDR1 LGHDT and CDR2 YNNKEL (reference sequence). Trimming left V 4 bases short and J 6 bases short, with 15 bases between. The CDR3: CASSLRPGGDGYTF. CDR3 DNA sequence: TGTGCCAGCAGCCTGAGGCCAGGAGGTGATGGCTACACCTTC.

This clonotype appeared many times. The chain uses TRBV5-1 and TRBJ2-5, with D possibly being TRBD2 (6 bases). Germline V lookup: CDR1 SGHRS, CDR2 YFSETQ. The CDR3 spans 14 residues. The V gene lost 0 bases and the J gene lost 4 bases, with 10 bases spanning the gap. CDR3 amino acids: CASSLAGDAETQYF. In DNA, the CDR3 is TGCGCCAGCAGCTTGGCGGGGGATGCAGAGACCCAGTACTTC.

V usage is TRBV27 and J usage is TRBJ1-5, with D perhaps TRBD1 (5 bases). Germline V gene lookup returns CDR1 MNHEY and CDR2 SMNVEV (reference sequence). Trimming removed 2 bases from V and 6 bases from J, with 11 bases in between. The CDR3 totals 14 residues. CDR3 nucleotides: TGTGCCAGCAGTTTACAGGGACCCACTCAGCCCCAGCATTTT. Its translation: CASSLQGPTQPQHF.

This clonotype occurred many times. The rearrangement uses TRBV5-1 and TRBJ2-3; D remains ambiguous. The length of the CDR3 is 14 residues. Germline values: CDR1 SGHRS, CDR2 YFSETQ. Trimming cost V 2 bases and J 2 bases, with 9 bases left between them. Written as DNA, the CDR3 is TGCGCCAGCAGCTTTTGGACGTACACAGATACGCAGTATTTT. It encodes CASSFWTYTDTQYF.

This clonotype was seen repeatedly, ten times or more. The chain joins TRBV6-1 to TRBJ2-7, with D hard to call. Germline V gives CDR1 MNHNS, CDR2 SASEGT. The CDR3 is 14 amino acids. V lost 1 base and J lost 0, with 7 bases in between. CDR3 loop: CASSEVRSSYEQYV. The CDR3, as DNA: TGTGCCAGCAGTGAAGTTCGGAGCTCCTACGAGCAGTACGTC.

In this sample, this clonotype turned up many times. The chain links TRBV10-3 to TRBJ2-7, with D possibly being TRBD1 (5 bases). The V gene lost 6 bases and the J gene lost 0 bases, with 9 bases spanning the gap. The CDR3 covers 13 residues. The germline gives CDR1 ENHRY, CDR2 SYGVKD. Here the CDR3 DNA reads TGTGCCATCAGGGACACTAACTCCTACGAGCAGTACGTC. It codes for CAIRDTNSYEQYV.

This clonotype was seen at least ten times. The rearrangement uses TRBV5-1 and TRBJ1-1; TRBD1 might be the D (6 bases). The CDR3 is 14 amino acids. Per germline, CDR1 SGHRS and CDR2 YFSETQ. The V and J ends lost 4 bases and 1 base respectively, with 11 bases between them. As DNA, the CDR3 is TGCGCCAGCAGCGGGGGACACGCGAACACTGAAGCTTTCTTT. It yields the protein CASSGGHANTEAFF.

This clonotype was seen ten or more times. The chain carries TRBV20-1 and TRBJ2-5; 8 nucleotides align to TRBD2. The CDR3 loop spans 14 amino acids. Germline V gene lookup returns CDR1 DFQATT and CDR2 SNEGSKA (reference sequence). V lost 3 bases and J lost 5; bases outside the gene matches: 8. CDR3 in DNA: TGCAGTGCTAGCGGGGGGGCGGGCTTGGAGACCCAGTACTTC. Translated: CSASGGAGLETQYF.

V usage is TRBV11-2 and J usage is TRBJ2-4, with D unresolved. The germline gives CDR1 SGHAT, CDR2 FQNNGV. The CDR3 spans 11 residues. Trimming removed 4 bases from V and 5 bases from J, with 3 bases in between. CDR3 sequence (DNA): TGTGCCAGCAGCTCTCAAAACATTCAGTACTTC. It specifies CASSSQNIQYF.